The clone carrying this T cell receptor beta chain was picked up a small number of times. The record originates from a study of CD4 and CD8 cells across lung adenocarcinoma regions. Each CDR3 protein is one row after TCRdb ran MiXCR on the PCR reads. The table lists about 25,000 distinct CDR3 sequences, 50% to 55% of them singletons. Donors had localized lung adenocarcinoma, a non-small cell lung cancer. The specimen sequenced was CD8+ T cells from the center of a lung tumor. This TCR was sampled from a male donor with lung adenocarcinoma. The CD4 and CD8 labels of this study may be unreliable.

Here the CDR3 reads CASRATGLAGQSSTDTQYF. The CDR3, as DNA: TGTGCCAGCAGAGCCACGGGGCTAGCGGGACAGTCTAGCACAGATACGCAGTATTTT. This chain connects TRBV27 to TRBJ2-3, with 9 positions matching TRBD2. Germline CDR1 reads MNHEY; CDR2 reads SMNVEV (reference sequence). With V trimmed by 6 bases and J by 0 bases, 16 bases remained unmatched. The CDR3 contains 19 residues.